This is a list of T cell receptor beta chains from one sample in a study of control samples from healthy donors and cancer patients. Sequenced by immunoSEQ multiplex PCR; TCRdb stores in-frame clones only, minus some. This table holds 99,000 or so clones, about four fifths found once. Sequences were obtained from blood. The receptor set was obtained from a man aged 55 to 69 in good health. CDR3s include the opening cysteine and the closing phenylalanine or tryptophan. A D gene is named only where the DNA matches it firmly. Clone size is shown for a subset of rows, as once, few, many or a class of expanded clone.

v_call: TRBV10-1; d_call: .; clone_size: .; j_call: TRBJ2-7; cdr3_nt: TGCGCCAGCAGTGAATCGGGAGTCTCCTACGAGCAGTACTTC; cdr3_aa: CASSESGVSYEQYF
v_call: TRBV5-1; d_call: .; clone_size: .; j_call: TRBJ2-7; cdr3_nt: TGCGCCAGCAGCACAAAAGGACAGACCTACGAGCAGTACTTC; cdr3_aa: CASSTKGQTYEQYF
v_call: TRBV7-9; d_call: .; clone_size: .; j_call: TRBJ2-1; cdr3_nt: TGTGCCAGCAACGACAAAAATGAGCAGTTCTTC; cdr3_aa: CASNDKNEQFF
v_call: TRBV2; d_call: .; clone_size: .; j_call: TRBJ1-4; cdr3_nt: TGTGCCAGCAGGAGGGACACCAGGGGTGAAAAACTGTTTTTT; cdr3_aa: CASRRDTRGEKLFF
v_call: TRBV3-1/TRBV3-2; d_call: .; clone_size: .; j_call: TRBJ2-3; cdr3_nt: TGTGCCAGCAGCCAAGATCGAGGGTGGGATACGCAGTATTTT; cdr3_aa: CASSQDRGWDTQYF
v_call: TRBV9; d_call: .; clone_size: .; j_call: TRBJ2-7; cdr3_nt: TGTGCCAGCAGTCCTACCTCTACCGGATACGAGCAGTACTTC; cdr3_aa: CASSPTSTGYEQYF
v_call: TRBV4-1; d_call: .; clone_size: .; j_call: TRBJ1-1; cdr3_nt: TGCGCCAGCAGCCAAGATCGGAGCAGCACGGGGGACACTGAAGCTTTCTTT; cdr3_aa: CASSQDRSSTGDTEAFF
v_call: TRBV4-1; d_call: .; clone_size: .; j_call: TRBJ1-1; cdr3_nt: TGCGCCAGCAGCCGGACTATCCTCAGGGGCCCCACTGAAGCTTTCTTT; cdr3_aa: CASSRTILRGPTEAFF
v_call: TRBV4-2; d_call: .; clone_size: .; j_call: TRBJ2-3; cdr3_nt: TGTGCCAGCAGTCCCGAAGGTGGGGGGGCCGGCTCAGATACGCAGTATTTT; cdr3_aa: CASSPEGGGAGSDTQYF
v_call: TRBV11-3; d_call: TRBD1; clone_size: .; j_call: TRBJ2-7; cdr3_nt: TGTGCCAGCAGCGATGGGGTGACAGGGAGACTCGAGCAGTACTTC; cdr3_aa: CASSDGVTGRLEQYF
v_call: TRBV11-3; d_call: .; clone_size: .; j_call: TRBJ2-3; cdr3_nt: TGTGCCAGCAGCCCTGACCCCCCGGGGCGCACAGATACGCAGTATTTT; cdr3_aa: CASSPDPPGRTDTQYF
v_call: TRBV2; d_call: TRBD2; clone_size: .; j_call: TRBJ2-4; cdr3_nt: TGTGCCAGCAGTAGGACTAGCGGGGGGCTTCCGATAGCCAAAAACATTCAGTACTTC; cdr3_aa: CASSRTSGGLPIAKNIQYF
v_call: TRBV6-1; d_call: .; clone_size: .; j_call: TRBJ1-1; cdr3_nt: TGTGCCAGCAGTGAGACCTGGAACACTGAAGCTTTCTTT; cdr3_aa: CASSETWNTEAFF
v_call: TRBV7-3; d_call: TRBD1; clone_size: .; j_call: TRBJ2-1; cdr3_nt: TGTGCCAGCAGCCTAGGGACAGGGGGTGAGCAGTTCTTC; cdr3_aa: CASSLGTGGEQFF
v_call: TRBV24-1; d_call: .; clone_size: .; j_call: TRBJ2-5; cdr3_nt: TGTGCCACCAGTGATTTAACCGGAGAGACCCAGTACTTC; cdr3_aa: CATSDLTGETQYF
v_call: TRBV15; d_call: TRBD1; clone_size: .; j_call: TRBJ2-1; cdr3_nt: TGTGCCACCAGCAGATTCCCCCCCGGGACAGGGGAGGTGCCCCCCTCCTACAATGAGCAGTTCTTC; cdr3_aa: CATSRFPPGTGEVPPSYNEQFF
v_call: TRBV28; d_call: TRBD2; clone_size: .; j_call: TRBJ2-3; cdr3_nt: TGTGCCAGCAGACCCCCGGGACTAGCGATGACAGATACGCAGTATTTT; cdr3_aa: CASRPPGLAMTDTQYF
v_call: TRBV6-5; d_call: .; clone_size: .; j_call: TRBJ2-2; cdr3_nt: TGTGCCAGCAGTTACGCCCGTATGAACACCGGGGAGCTGTTTTTT; cdr3_aa: CASSYARMNTGELFF
v_call: TRBV4-1; d_call: TRBD1; clone_size: .; j_call: TRBJ1-4; cdr3_nt: TGCGCCAGCAGCCAGACAGGGGGGACAACTAATGAAAAACTGTTTTTT; cdr3_aa: CASSQTGGTTNEKLFF
v_call: TRBV10-3; d_call: .; clone_size: .; j_call: TRBJ2-2; cdr3_nt: TGTGCCATGCAACCCGAGGCCGGGGAGCTGTTTTTT; cdr3_aa: CAMQPEAGELFF
v_call: TRBV6-1; d_call: .; clone_size: .; j_call: TRBJ2-6; cdr3_nt: TGTGCCAGCAGTGCCCAGGCCCTCTCTGGGGCCAACGTCCTGACTTTC; cdr3_aa: CASSAQALSGANVLTF
v_call: TRBV2; d_call: TRBD2; clone_size: .; j_call: TRBJ2-1; cdr3_nt: TGTGCCAGCGTGGCGGGAGGGCCCTACAATGAGCAGTTCTTC; cdr3_aa: CASVAGGPYNEQFF
v_call: TRBV5-4; d_call: TRBD1; clone_size: .; j_call: TRBJ2-1; cdr3_nt: TGTGCCAGCAGCTTGGCGGGACAGGACAATGAGCAGTTCTTC; cdr3_aa: CASSLAGQDNEQFF
v_call: TRBV6-5; d_call: .; clone_size: .; j_call: TRBJ1-2; cdr3_nt: TGTGCCAGCAGACAGGACGCGGAGGTCTATGGCTACACCTTC; cdr3_aa: CASRQDAEVYGYTF
v_call: TRBV29-1; d_call: .; clone_size: .; j_call: TRBJ2-7; cdr3_nt: TGCAGCGTTGAAGCGGGGACGCGGGGCGAGCAGTACTTC; cdr3_aa: CSVEAGTRGEQYF
v_call: TRBV4-2; d_call: .; clone_size: few; j_call: TRBJ1-2; cdr3_nt: TGTGCCAGCAGCCAAGATGTCGGGGTGGAGGGCTACACCTTC; cdr3_aa: CASSQDVGVEGYTF
v_call: TRBV7-9; d_call: .; clone_size: .; j_call: TRBJ2-7; cdr3_nt: TGTGCCAGCAGCCTCGCAGCGGGCCGGTCCTACGAGCAGTACTTC; cdr3_aa: CASSLAAGRSYEQYF
v_call: TRBV28; d_call: .; clone_size: .; j_call: TRBJ1-2; cdr3_nt: TGTGCCAGCAGTTTAGGGTGGGGCTATGGCTACACCTTC; cdr3_aa: CASSLGWGYGYTF
v_call: TRBV4-1; d_call: .; clone_size: once; j_call: TRBJ2-2; cdr3_nt: TGCGCCAGCAGCCATGCGAGGTCCGGGGAGCTGTTTTTT; cdr3_aa: CASSHARSGELFF
v_call: TRBV3-1/TRBV3-2; d_call: .; clone_size: few; j_call: TRBJ1-1; cdr3_nt: TGTGCCAGCAGCCAAAAGGCGAACACTGAAGCTTTCTTT; cdr3_aa: CASSQKANTEAFF
v_call: TRBV19; d_call: .; clone_size: once; j_call: TRBJ1-1; cdr3_nt: TGTGCCAGTAGTATGACAGGGAACACTGAAGCTTTCTTT; cdr3_aa: CASSMTGNTEAFF
v_call: TRBV30; d_call: TRBD2; clone_size: .; j_call: TRBJ2-6; cdr3_nt: TGTGCCTGGACCCTAGCGGGAGATGGGGCCAACGTCCTGACTTTC; cdr3_aa: CAWTLAGDGANVLTF
v_call: TRBV3-1/TRBV3-2; d_call: .; clone_size: few; j_call: TRBJ1-2; cdr3_nt: TGTGCCAGCGGGGCAACTGGACAGTCTAACTATGGCTACACCTTC; cdr3_aa: CASGATGQSNYGYTF
v_call: TRBV3-1/TRBV3-2; d_call: .; clone_size: .; j_call: TRBJ2-3; cdr3_nt: TGTGCCAGCAGCTTCGGGGATACGCAGTATTTT; cdr3_aa: CASSFGDTQYF
v_call: TRBV6-1; d_call: TRBD2; clone_size: .; j_call: TRBJ2-1; cdr3_nt: TGTGCCAGCAGTGCGGATCTAGCGGGAGAGGGGCATGAGCAGTTCTTC; cdr3_aa: CASSADLAGEGHEQFF
v_call: TRBV5-1; d_call: TRBD2; clone_size: .; j_call: TRBJ2-1; cdr3_nt: TGCGCCAGCAGCCCCGAACTAGCGGAGAATGAGCAGTTCTTC; cdr3_aa: CASSPELAENEQFF
v_call: TRBV10-2; d_call: TRBD2; clone_size: .; j_call: TRBJ2-1; cdr3_nt: TGCGCCAGCAGCGCTCTGACACTAGCGGGGAATCACAATGAGCAGTTCTTC; cdr3_aa: CASSALTLAGNHNEQFF
v_call: TRBV10-1; d_call: .; clone_size: .; j_call: TRBJ2-3; cdr3_nt: TGCGCCAGCAGTGAGTCGGACGCGGACCTCACAGATACGCAGTATTTT; cdr3_aa: CASSESDADLTDTQYF
v_call: TRBV29-1; d_call: TRBD1; clone_size: few; j_call: TRBJ2-7; cdr3_nt: TGCAGCGTCAACGACAGGGGGGGATCCTACGAGCAGTACTTC; cdr3_aa: CSVNDRGGSYEQYF
v_call: TRBV2; d_call: TRBD2; clone_size: .; j_call: TRBJ2-2; cdr3_nt: TGTGCCAGCAGCCACCCTCCCGGGACTAGCGGGAGATGGAGGGAGGAGCTGTTTTTT; cdr3_aa: CASSHPPGTSGRWREELFF
v_call: TRBV27; d_call: .; clone_size: once; j_call: TRBJ1-2; cdr3_nt: TGTGCCAGCAGTTCCTGGGGGTGGCCCGTTGTTAATGGCTACACCTTC; cdr3_aa: CASSSWGWPVVNGYTF
v_call: TRBV6-5; d_call: .; clone_size: .; j_call: TRBJ2-7; cdr3_nt: TGTGCCAGCAGCTCTTCATGGCACGAGCAGTACTTC; cdr3_aa: CASSSSWHEQYF
v_call: TRBV12-3/TRBV12-4; d_call: .; clone_size: .; j_call: TRBJ2-1; cdr3_nt: TGTGCCAGCAGTTCTTACAATGAGCAGTTCTTC; cdr3_aa: CASSSYNEQFF
v_call: TRBV20-1; d_call: .; clone_size: .; j_call: TRBJ1-2; cdr3_nt: TGCAGTGCTAAGGACGGCTATGGCTACACCTTC; cdr3_aa: CSAKDGYGYTF
v_call: TRBV7-9; d_call: .; clone_size: .; j_call: TRBJ1-2; cdr3_nt: TGTGCCAGCAGCTTTGACTTACTTGGGGATGGCTACACCTTC; cdr3_aa: CASSFDLLGDGYTF
v_call: TRBV6-6; d_call: TRBD1; clone_size: once; j_call: TRBJ1-2; cdr3_nt: TGTGCCAGCAGCTCGGACAGGAATCTTAACTATGGCTACACCTTC; cdr3_aa: CASSSDRNLNYGYTF
v_call: TRBV28; d_call: .; clone_size: .; j_call: TRBJ1-6; cdr3_nt: TGTGCCAGCAGTTTATATTGGTTTGGGGGGACGGGGAATTCACCCCTCCACTTT; cdr3_aa: CASSLYWFGGTGNSPLHF
v_call: TRBV9; d_call: TRBD2; clone_size: .; j_call: TRBJ2-5; cdr3_nt: TGTGCCAGCAGTATGGGACTAGCGGGTCAAGAGACCCAGTACTTC; cdr3_aa: CASSMGLAGQETQYF
v_call: TRBV9; d_call: .; clone_size: .; j_call: TRBJ1-2; cdr3_nt: TGTGCCAGCAGCGTAGTACAGGCGCAGCCCGGTAGACCTGGCTACACCTTC; cdr3_aa: CASSVVQAQPGRPGYTF
v_call: TRBV28; d_call: .; clone_size: once; j_call: TRBJ2-2; cdr3_nt: TGTGCCAGCAGATGGGGCGGCGGCCGCGGGGAGCTGTTTTTT; cdr3_aa: CASRWGGGRGELFF
v_call: TRBV29-1; d_call: .; clone_size: .; j_call: TRBJ1-4; cdr3_nt: TGCAGCGTTCGCAGGGTTTATGATGAAAAACTGTTTTTT; cdr3_aa: CSVRRVYDEKLFF
v_call: TRBV11-2; d_call: TRBD1; clone_size: .; j_call: TRBJ2-7; cdr3_nt: TGTGCCAGCAGCTTCGACAGGGCTGGCGAGCAGTACTTC; cdr3_aa: CASSFDRAGEQYF
v_call: TRBV2; d_call: TRBD2; clone_size: .; j_call: TRBJ2-3; cdr3_nt: TGTGCCAGCAGCCTGACTAGCGGGAACCCTACGCAGTATTTT; cdr3_aa: CASSLTSGNPTQYF